The rows below give T cell receptor beta chains drawn from one sample of a study of shared clonotypes between healthy human individuals. Profiling relied on immunoSEQ multiplex PCR, and the TCRdb table lists in-frame clones only, not all of them. The profile shows 230,000 or so clones, 60% to 80% of them singletons. Sequencing was done on a sample of memory CD4+ T cells sorted from blood. These receptors all come from a man in his thirties or forties in good health. CDR3s include the opening cysteine and the closing phenylalanine or tryptophan. Each record gives: clone size, J gene, V gene, CDR3 protein. Part of the rows lack a size; the others show once, few, many or a class for expanded clones.

>few|TRBJ2-1|TRBV7-6
CASSPDSGLAGVGVGHEQFF
>-|TRBJ2-7|TRBV28
CASSRRGGYEQYF
>-|TRBJ1-5|TRBV21-1
CASSVRTRNQPQHF
>-|TRBJ2-3|TRBV21-1
CASSKGFIVESTDTQYF
>-|TRBJ1-2|TRBV29-1
CSVEFLHGAYYGYTF
>-|TRBJ1-5|TRBV25-1
CANSEGGVQPQHF
>few|TRBJ2-6|TRBV5-6
CASSLRGVNSGANVLTF
>-|TRBJ2-1|TRBV5-1
CASSLAGRGRPNEQFF
>-|TRBJ2-7|TRBV2
CASGPRGTSYEQYF
>many|TRBJ2-1|TRBV21-1
CASGSVVNEQFF
>-|TRBJ1-4|TRBV28
CASSLGNSGPEKLFF
>-|TRBJ2-2|TRBV14
CASSSYRTNTGELFF
>-|TRBJ1-2|TRBV6-5
CASHTPREGMIGYTF